This T cell receptor (beta chain) was recorded in a study of T cells in localized non-small cell lung cancer. Study results and limitations: Measurement of T cell clonality placed uninvolved adjacent lung highest, above the level in tumor.

CDR1 and CDR2 (germline): SGHRS, YFSETQ. V shed 4 bases and J shed 4 bases, with 23 bases lying between them. The CDR3 is 17 amino acids. Some clones are missing from TCRdb's copy, which holds only in-frame ones; the method was immunoSEQ multiplex PCR. The top ten clones hold around 1.7% of a sample with around 130,000 clones, more than 70% of them seen once. Regarding this clone: The antigen is unknown.

The gene calls are TRBV5-1 and TRBJ2-5; the D call may be TRBD1 or TRBD2 (5 bases each). The clonotype was recovered from a female donor aged 60 or older with stage I lung adenocarcinoma. The sequencing here drew on peripheral blood, taken before any cancer treatment. The CDR3 DNA reads as TGCGCCAGCAGCGACCGGGGCCAGGTCCGGGCGTCAGAGACCCAGTACTTC. This sequence encodes CASSDRGQVRASETQYF.